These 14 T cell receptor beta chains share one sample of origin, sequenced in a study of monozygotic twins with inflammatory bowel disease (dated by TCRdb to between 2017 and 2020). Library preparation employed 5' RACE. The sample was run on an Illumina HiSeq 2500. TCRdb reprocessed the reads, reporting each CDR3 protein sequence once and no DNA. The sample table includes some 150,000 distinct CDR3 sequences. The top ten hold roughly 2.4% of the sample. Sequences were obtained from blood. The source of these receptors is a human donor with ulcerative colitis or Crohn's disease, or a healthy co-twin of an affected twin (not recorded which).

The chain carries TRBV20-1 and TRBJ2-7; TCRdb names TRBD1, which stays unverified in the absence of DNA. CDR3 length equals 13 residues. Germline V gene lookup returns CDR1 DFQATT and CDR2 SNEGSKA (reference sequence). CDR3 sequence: CSARGGQDYEQYF.

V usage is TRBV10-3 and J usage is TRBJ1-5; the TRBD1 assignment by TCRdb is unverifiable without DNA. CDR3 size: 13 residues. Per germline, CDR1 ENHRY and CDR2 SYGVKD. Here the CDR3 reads CAIRGQDRQPQHF.

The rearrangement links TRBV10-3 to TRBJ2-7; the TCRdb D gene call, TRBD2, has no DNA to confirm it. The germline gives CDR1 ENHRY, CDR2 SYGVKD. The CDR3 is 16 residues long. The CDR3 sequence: CAISDLGGPSEYEQYF.

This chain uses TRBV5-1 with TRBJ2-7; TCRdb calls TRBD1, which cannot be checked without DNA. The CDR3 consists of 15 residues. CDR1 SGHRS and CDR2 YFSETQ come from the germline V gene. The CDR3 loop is CASSLVIQGDHEQYF.

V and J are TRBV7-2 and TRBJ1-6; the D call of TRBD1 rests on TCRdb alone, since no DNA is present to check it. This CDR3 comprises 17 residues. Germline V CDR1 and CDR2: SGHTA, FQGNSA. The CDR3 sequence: CASSSPPGQSYNSPLHF.

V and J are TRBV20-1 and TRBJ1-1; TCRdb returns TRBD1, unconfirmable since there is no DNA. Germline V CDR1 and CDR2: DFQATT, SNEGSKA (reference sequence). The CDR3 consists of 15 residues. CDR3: CSARVGTGGVIGAFF.

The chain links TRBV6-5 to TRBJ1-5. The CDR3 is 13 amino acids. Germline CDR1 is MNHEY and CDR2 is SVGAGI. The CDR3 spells CASSYSKNQPQHF.

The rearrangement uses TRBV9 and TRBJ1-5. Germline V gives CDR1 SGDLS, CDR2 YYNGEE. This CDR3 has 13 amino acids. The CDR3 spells CASSVRLNQPQHF. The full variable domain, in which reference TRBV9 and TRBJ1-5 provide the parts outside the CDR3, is DSGVTQTPKHLITATGQRVTLRCSPRSGDLSVYWYQQSLDQGLQFLIQYYNGEERAKGNILERFSAQQFPDLHSELNLSSLELGDSALYFCASSVRLNQPQHFGDGTRLSIL.

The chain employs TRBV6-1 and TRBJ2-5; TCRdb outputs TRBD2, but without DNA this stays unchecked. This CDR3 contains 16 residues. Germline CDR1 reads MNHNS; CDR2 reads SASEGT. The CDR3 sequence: CASSEAREDYQETQYF.

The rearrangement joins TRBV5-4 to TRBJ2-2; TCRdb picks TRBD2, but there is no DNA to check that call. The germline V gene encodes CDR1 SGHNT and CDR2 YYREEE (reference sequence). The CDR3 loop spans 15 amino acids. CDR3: CASSLGGGSTGELFF.

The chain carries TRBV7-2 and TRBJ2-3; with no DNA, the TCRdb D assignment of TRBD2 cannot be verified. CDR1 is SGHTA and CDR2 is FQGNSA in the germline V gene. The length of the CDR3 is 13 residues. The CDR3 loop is CASSPIVAGTQYF.

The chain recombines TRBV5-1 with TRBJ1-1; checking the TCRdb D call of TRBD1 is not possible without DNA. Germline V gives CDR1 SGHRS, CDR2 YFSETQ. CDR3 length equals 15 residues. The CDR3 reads CASSFEQGAVREAFF.

CDR3 sequence: CSATFGPQETQYF. The chain is built from TRBV20-1 and TRBJ2-5. The germline V gene encodes CDR1 DFQATT and CDR2 SNEGSKA (reference sequence). The CDR3 loop spans 13 amino acids.

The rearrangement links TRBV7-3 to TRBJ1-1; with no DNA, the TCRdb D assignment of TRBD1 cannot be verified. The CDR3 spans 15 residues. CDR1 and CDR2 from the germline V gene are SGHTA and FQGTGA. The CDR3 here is CASSLGQLQLSEAFF. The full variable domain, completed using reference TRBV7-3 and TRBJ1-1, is GAGVSQTPSNKVTEKGKYVELRCDPISGHTALYWYRQSLGQGPEFLIYFQGTGAADDSGLPNDRFFAVRPEGSVSTLKIQRTERGDSAVYLCASSLGQLQLSEAFFGQGTRLTVV.